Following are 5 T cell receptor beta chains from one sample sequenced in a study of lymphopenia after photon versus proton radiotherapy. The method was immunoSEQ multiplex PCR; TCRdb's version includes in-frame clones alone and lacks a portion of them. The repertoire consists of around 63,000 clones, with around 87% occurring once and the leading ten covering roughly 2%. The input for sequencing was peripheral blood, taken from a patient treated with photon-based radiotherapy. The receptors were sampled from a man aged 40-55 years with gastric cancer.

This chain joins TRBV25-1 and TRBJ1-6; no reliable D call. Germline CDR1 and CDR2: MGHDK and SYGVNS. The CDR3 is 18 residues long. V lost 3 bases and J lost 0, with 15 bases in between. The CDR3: CASSDLASPSSYNSPLHF. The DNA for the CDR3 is TGTGCCAGCAGTGACCTCGCCAGCCCCAGCTCCTATAATTCACCCCTCCACTTT.

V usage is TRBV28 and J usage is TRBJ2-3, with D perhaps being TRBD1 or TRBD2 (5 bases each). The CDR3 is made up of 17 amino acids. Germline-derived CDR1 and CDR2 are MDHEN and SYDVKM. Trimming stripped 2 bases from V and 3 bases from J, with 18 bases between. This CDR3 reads CASSLGQGVTGTDTQYF. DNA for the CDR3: TGTGCCAGCAGTTTAGGGCAGGGAGTGACGGGGACAGATACGCAGTATTTT.

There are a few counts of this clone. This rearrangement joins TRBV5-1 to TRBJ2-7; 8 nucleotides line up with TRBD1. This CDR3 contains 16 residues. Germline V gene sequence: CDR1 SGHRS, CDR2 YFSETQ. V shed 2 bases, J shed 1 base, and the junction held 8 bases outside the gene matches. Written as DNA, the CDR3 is TGCGCCAGCAGCTTTGGGGACAGGTATAAGTCCTACGAGCAGTACTTC. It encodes CASSFGDRYKSYEQYF.

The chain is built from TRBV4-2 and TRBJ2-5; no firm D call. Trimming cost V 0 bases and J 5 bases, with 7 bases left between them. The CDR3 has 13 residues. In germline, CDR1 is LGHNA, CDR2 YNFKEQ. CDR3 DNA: TGTGCCAGCAGCCAAGATTGGCGGGAGACCCAGTACTTC. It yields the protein CASSQDWRETQYF.

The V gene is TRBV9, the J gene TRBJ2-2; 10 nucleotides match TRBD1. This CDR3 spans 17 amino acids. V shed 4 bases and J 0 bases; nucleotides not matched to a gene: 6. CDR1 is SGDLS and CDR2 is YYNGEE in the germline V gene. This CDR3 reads CASSPTGGVANTGELFF. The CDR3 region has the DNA TGTGCCAGCAGCCCGACAGGGGGCGTCGCGAACACCGGGGAGCTGTTTTTT.